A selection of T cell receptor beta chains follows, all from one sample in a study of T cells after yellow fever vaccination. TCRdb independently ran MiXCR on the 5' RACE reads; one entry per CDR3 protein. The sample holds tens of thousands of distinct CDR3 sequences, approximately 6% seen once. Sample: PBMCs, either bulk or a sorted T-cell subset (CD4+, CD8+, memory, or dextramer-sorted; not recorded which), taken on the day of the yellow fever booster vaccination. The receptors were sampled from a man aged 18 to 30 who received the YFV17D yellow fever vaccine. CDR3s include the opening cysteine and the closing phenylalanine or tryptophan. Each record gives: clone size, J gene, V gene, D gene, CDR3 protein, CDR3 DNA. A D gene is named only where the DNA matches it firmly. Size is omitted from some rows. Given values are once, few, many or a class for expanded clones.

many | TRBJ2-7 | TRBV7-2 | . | CASSAGVGYEQYF | TGTGCCAGCAGCGCCGGAGTCGGTTACGAGCAGTACTTC
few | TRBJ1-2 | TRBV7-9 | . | CASSLIGRGVYGYTF | TGTGCCAGCAGCTTAATCGGCAGGGGCGTTTATGGCTACACCTTC
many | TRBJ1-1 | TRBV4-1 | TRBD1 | CASSFRGTVNTEAFF | TGCGCCAGCAGCTTTCGGGGGACAGTCAACACTGAAGCTTTCTTT
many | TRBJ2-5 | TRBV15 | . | CATSSITGIKKWTQYF | TGTGCCACCAGCTCCATTACCGGGATTAAGAAATGGACCCAGTACTTC
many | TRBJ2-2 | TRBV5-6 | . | CASSLTEPANTGELFF | TGTGCCAGCAGCCTGACAGAGCCCGCGAACACCGGGGAGCTGTTTTTT
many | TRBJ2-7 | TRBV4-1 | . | CASSQDHSLTF | TGCGCCAGCAGCCAAGATCATTCACTGACCTTC
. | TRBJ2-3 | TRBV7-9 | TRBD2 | CASSLGLAGDSDTQYF | TGTGCCAGCAGCTTAGGACTAGCGGGGGATTCAGATACGCAGTATTTT
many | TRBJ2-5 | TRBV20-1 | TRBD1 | CSAFAGGRETQYF | TGCAGTGCTTTCGCAGGGGGCCGGGAGACCCAGTACTTC
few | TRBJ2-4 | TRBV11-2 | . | CASSLGPGRLAKNIQYF | TGTGCCAGCAGCTTAGGACCTGGCAGGCTAGCCAAAAACATTCAGTACTTC
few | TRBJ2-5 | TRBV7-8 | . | CASSGPGLHQETQYF | TGTGCCAGCAGCGGGCCGGGACTCCACCAAGAGACCCAGTACTTC
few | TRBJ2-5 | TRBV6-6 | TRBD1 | CASSYGTGGIRETQYF | TGTGCCAGCAGTTACGGGACAGGGGGCATAAGGGAGACCCAGTACTTC
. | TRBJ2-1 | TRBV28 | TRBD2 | CASSLAPSGGAYNEQFF | TGTGCCAGCAGTTTAGCGCCTAGCGGGGGGGCCTACAATGAGCAGTTCTTC
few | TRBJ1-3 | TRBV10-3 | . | CAISAEGYTIYF | TGTGCCATCAGTGCCGAAGGGTACACCATATATTTT
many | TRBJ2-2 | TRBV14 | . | CASSQVTGTGELFF | TGTGCCAGCAGCCAAGTAACAGGGACCGGGGAGCTGTTTTTT
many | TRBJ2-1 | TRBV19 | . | CASSTSLRGTYNEQFF | TGTGCCAGTAGTACCTCTTTGCGGGGGACATACAATGAGCAGTTCTTC
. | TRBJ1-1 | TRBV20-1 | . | CSARAQGNTEAFF | TGCAGTGCTAGAGCTCAGGGGAACACTGAAGCTTTCTTT
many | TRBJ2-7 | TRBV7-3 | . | CARDGDYEQYF | TGTGCCAGGGACGGTGACTACGAGCAGTACTTC
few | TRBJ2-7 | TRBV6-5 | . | CASSYLGPTYEQYF | TGTGCCAGCAGTTACTTGGGCCCCACCTACGAGCAGTACTTC
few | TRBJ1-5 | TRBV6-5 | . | CASSYGPSGQPQHF | TGTGCCAGCAGTTACGGACCTTCAGGTCAGCCCCAGCATTTT
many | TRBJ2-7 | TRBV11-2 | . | CASSLESTGLRGEQYF | TGTGCCAGCAGCTTAGAGTCTACAGGACTCCGGGGGGAGCAGTACTTC
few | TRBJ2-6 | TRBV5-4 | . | CASSTDRPGVGANVLTF | TGTGCCAGCAGTACAGACAGGCCGGGGGTTGGGGCCAACGTCCTGACTTTC
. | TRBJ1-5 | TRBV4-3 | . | CASSQDRDDSNQPQHF | TGCGCCAGCAGCCAAGACAGGGACGATAGCAATCAGCCCCAGCATTTT
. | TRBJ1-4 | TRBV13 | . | CASSLGGSNEKLFF | TGTGCCAGCAGCTTGGGGGGGTCTAATGAAAAACTGTTTTTT
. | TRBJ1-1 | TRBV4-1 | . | CASSEGRHTEAFF | TGCGCCAGCAGCGAGGGACGGCACACTGAAGCTTTCTTT
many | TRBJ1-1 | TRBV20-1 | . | CSASRPGDTEAFF | TGCAGTGCTAGTAGGCCAGGGGACACTGAAGCTTTCTTT
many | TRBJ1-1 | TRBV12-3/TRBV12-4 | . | CASSSWGNTEAFF | TGTGCCAGCAGCTCGTGGGGGAACACTGAAGCTTTCTTT
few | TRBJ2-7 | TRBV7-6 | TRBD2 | CASSPGLAGGSEQYF | TGTGCCAGCAGCCCGGGACTAGCGGGGGGGTCAGAGCAGTACTTC
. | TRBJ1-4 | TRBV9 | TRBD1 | CASSTSWTGPGKLFF | TGTGCCAGCAGCACCTCCTGGACAGGGCCAGGAAAACTGTTTTTT
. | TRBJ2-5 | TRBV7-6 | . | CASSLNRLWETQYF | TGTGCCAGCAGCTTAAACCGTCTGTGGGAGACCCAGTACTTC
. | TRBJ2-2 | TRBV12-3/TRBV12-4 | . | CATQVEYNTGELFF | TGTGCCACCCAGGTGGAGTACAACACCGGGGAGCTGTTTTTT
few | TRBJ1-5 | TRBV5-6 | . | CASSLFWGKGNQPQHF | TGTGCCAGCAGCTTGTTTTGGGGCAAGGGCAATCAGCCCCAGCATTTT
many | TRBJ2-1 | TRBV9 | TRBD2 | CASSNQAGGPSSYNEQFF | TGTGCCAGCAGCAACCAGGCGGGGGGGCCCAGCTCCTACAATGAGCAGTTCTTC
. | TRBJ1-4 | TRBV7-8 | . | CASSSGGPETIEKLFF | TGTGCCAGCAGCTCGGGGGGTCCTGAGACCATTGAAAAACTGTTTTTT
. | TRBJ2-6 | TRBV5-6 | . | CASSFWVARGANVLTF | TGTGCCAGCAGCTTCTGGGTGGCGAGGGGGGCCAACGTCCTGACTTTC
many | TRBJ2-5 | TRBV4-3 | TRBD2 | CASSQELAGTIRETQYF | TGCGCCAGCAGCCAAGAACTAGCGGGGACCATTCGAGAGACCCAGTACTTC
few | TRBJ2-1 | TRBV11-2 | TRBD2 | CASSPGGRGGRNEQFF | TGTGCCAGCAGCCCCGGGGGGCGGGGGGGCCGGAATGAGCAGTTCTTC
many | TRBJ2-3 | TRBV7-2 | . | CASSPQGDTQYF | TGTGCCAGCAGCCCACAGGGCGATACGCAGTATTTT
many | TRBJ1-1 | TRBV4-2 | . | CASSQSQRESTEAFF | TGTGCCAGCAGCCAATCGCAACGGGAATCCACTGAAGCTTTCTTT
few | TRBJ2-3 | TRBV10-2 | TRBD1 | CASSPGQGYTDTQYF | TGCGCCAGCAGTCCGGGACAGGGGTACACAGATACGCAGTATTTT
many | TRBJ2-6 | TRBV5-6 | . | CASSLLGRVGIGANVLTF | TGTGCCAGCAGCTTGCTAGGCAGGGTGGGAATTGGGGCCAACGTCCTGACTTTC
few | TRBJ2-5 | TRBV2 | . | CASRTGTEETQYF | TGTGCCAGCAGGACAGGGACTGAAGAGACCCAGTACTTC
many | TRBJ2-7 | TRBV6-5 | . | CASSYSIRFLYEQYF | TGTGCCAGCAGTTACTCGATACGGTTCCTCTACGAGCAGTACTTC
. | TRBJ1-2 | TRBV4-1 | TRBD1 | CASSQAGTDVGYTF | TGCGCCAGCAGCCAAGCCGGGACAGACGTTGGCTACACCTTC
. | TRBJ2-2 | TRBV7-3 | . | CASRQGANTGELFF | TGTGCCAGCAGGCAGGGTGCGAACACCGGGGAGCTGTTTTTT
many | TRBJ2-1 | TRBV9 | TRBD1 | CASSVLGTGLEQFF | TGTGCCAGCAGCGTGTTAGGGACAGGGCTTGAGCAGTTCTTC
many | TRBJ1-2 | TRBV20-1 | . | CSDLASSRGYTF | TGCAGTGACCTGGCCTCCTCTCGGGGCTACACCTTC
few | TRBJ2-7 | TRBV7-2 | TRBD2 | CASSLDRGGWYEQYF | TGTGCCAGCAGCTTAGACCGGGGGGGGTGGTACGAGCAGTACTTC
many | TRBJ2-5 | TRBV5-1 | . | CASSSQGREETQYF | TGCGCCAGCAGCTCTCAGGGGAGAGAGGAGACCCAGTACTTC